Each of the 10 T cell receptor beta chains below was sequenced from the same sample in a study of blood T cell repertoires in COVID-19 (dated by TCRdb to 2018 to 2020). The library was made by the immunoSEQ multiplex PCR assay. Not all clones reach the TCRdb copy of this immuneACCESS table, which keeps in-frame sequences only. Checked studies attribute under half of the gap to unresolved V genes and leave the rest unexplained. The sample yields about 240,000 clones; 88% were counted once. The ten biggest clones cover under 0.95% of the sample. Input material: peripheral blood. The receptors derive from a woman aged 25 to 39 with acute or convalescent COVID-19.

V and J are TRBV11-1 and TRBJ2-5, with a tentative D call TRBD2 (5 bases). CDR1 is SGHAT and CDR2 is FQDESV in the germline V gene (reference sequence). V was clipped by 0 bases and J by 4 bases, with 12 bases between them. The CDR3 sequence is 15 residues long. This CDR3 reads CASSLASAVGETQYF. As DNA, the CDR3 is TGTGCCAGCAGCTTAGCTAGCGCGGTGGGAGAGACCCAGTACTTC.

J is TRBJ2-1 and V is TRBV19, with 7 bases matching TRBD2. Germline CDR1 is LNHDA and CDR2 is SQIVND (reference sequence). The CDR3 has 17 amino acids. J was trimmed by 3 bases and V by 4 bases; bases with no gene match: 12. The DNA of the CDR3 is TGTGCCAGTAGTACAAGCCTCCTAGCGGACCACTACAATGAGCAGTTCTTC. It codes for CASSTSLLADHYNEQFF.

V usage is TRBV12-5 and J usage is TRBJ2-7; 10 bases are a match to TRBD1. Germline-derived CDR1 and CDR2 are LGHNT and FRNRAP. The CDR3 contains 14 residues. V lost 7 bases, J lost 5 bases, and 8 bases stayed unmatched. This chain's CDR3 is CASAMDRGEDEQYF. CDR3 nucleotide sequence: TGTGCTAGTGCCATGGACAGGGGGGAGGACGAGCAGTACTTC.

This rearrangement joins TRBV7-9 to TRBJ2-7; the match to TRBD2 covers 9 bases. Germline-derived CDR1 and CDR2 are SEHNR and FQNEAQ (reference sequence). The CDR3 has 16 residues. The ends lost 5 bases at V and 2 bases at J; junction bases unmatched: 10. CDR3 sequence (DNA): TGTGCCAGCAGCCCCGGGGGCGGGAGGGTCCCCTACGAGCAGTACTTC. Translating it yields CASSPGGGRVPYEQYF.

The V call is TRBV27, the J call TRBJ2-3; 7 bases match TRBD2. Germline CDR1 and CDR2: MNHEY and SMNVEV (reference sequence). With V trimmed by 6 bases and J by 6 bases, 15 bases remained unmatched. This CDR3 contains 16 residues. The CDR3 DNA reads TGTGCCAGCAGACCTTTTGGGGCGGGAGTATCCGATACGCAGTATTTT. This translates into CASRPFGAGVSDTQYF.

The CDR3: CASSVATRDEQYF. The CDR3 DNA is TGTGCCAGCAGCGTAGCTACCAGGGACGAGCAGTACTTC. The chain links TRBV9 to TRBJ2-7, with D tentatively TRBD1 (5 bases). The ends were cut back, 0 bases at V and 5 bases at J, with 9 bases in the middle. Per the germline V gene, CDR1 is SGDLS and CDR2 is YYNGEE. The CDR3 totals 13 residues. The whole variable domain, filled in from reference TRBV9 and TRBJ2-7, reads DSGVTQTPKHLITATGQRVTLRCSPRSGDLSVYWYQQSLDQGLQFLIQYYNGEERAKGNILERFSAQQFPDLHSELNLSSLELGDSALYFCASSVATRDEQYFGPGTRLTVT.

The chain combines TRBV5-4 with TRBJ2-1; no firm D call. Trimming shortened V by 6 bases and J by 9 bases, and 10 bases separated the two germline ends. Germline V gene data show CDR1 as SGHNT and CDR2 as YYREEE (reference sequence). The CDR3 runs to 11 residues. The CDR3 coding sequence is TGTGCCAGCAATGGAGTCGGTGAGCAGTTCTTC. Encoded protein: CASNGVGEQFF. The full variable domain, completed using reference TRBV5-4 and TRBJ2-1, is ETGVTQSPTHLIKTRGQQVTLRCSSQSGHNTVSWYQQALGQGPQFIFQYYREEENGRGNFPPRFSGLQFPNYSSELNVNALELDDSALYLCASNGVGEQFFGPGTRLTVL.

This clone came up once. The same CDR3 arises from other DNA sequences in this sample as well. The chain has TRBV27 and TRBJ1-5, with TRBD1 matching over 7 bases. V was clipped by 5 bases and J by 0 bases; unmatched bases: 1. CDR1 and CDR2 (germline): MNHEY, SMNVEV (reference sequence). This CDR3 has 14 amino acids. For the CDR3, the DNA is TGTGCCAGCAGTCACAGGGGTAGCAATCAGCCCCAGCATTTT. Translation: CASSHRGSNQPQHF.

The J gene is TRBJ1-5, the V gene TRBV3-1 (or the pseudogene TRBV3-2); perhaps TRBD1 as D (6 bases). Germline CDR1 LGHDT, CDR2 YNNKEL (reference sequence). The CDR3 runs to 14 residues. V gave up 4 bases and J gave up 2 bases, with 9 bases separating them. The CDR3 sequence: CASSPTGRNQPQHF. CDR3 in DNA: TGTGCCAGCAGCCCGACAGGTCGCAATCAGCCCCAGCATTTT.

The chain links TRBV5-1 to TRBJ2-7; 7 nucleotides match TRBD1. J gave up 2 bases and V 7 bases, and 9 bases lay outside the gene matches. The CDR3 consists of 14 residues. Germline V lookup: CDR1 SGHRS, CDR2 YFSETQ. This chain's CDR3 is CASRRVQGAYEQYF. CDR3 sequence (DNA): TGCGCCAGCCGCCGGGTGCAGGGGGCCTACGAGCAGTACTTC.